The rows below give T cell receptor beta chains drawn from one sample of a study of cytomegalovirus exposure and HLA in healthy donors. Clones were read by immunoSEQ multiplex PCR, and TCRdb kept only the in-frame ones, dropping some. The table includes 100,000 to 150,000 clones, 60% to 85% detected once. What was sequenced was PBMCs. The receptors were gathered from a woman aged 18-35 years in good health and CMV-seronegative. Each CDR3 is given with its conserved first and last residue. The D gene is left open where the match is weak. Clone size is stated in some rows and not others, as once, few, many or a class when expanded.

J | size | D | V | CDR3 | DNA
TRBJ2-6 | NA | NA | TRBV5-1 | CASSADSLSGANVLTF | TGCGCCAGCAGTGCCGACAGCCTTTCTGGGGCCAACGTCCTGACTTTC
TRBJ1-4 | NA | NA | TRBV5-6 | CASSPTGIEKLFF | TGTGCCAGCAGCCCGACAGGTATCGAAAAACTGTTTTTT
TRBJ2-7 | NA | TRBD2 | TRBV14 | CASSQELAGRYEQYF | TGTGCCAGCAGCCAAGAACTAGCGGGGCGCTACGAGCAGTACTTC
TRBJ2-7 | NA | TRBD2 | TRBV10-3 | CAIRGSGVPYEQYF | TGTGCCATCAGGGGTAGCGGGGTACCCTACGAGCAGTACTTC
TRBJ1-1 | NA | NA | TRBV6-5 | CASSYSRRKNTEAFF | TGTGCCAGCAGTTACTCGAGGCGGAAGAACACTGAAGCTTTCTTT
TRBJ1-1 | NA | TRBD1 | TRBV6-4 | CASSVLQGSTEAFF | TGTGCCAGCAGTGTCCTACAGGGGAGCACTGAAGCTTTCTTT
TRBJ1-2 | NA | NA | TRBV6-5 | CASTPGGDHYGYTF | TGTGCCAGCACGCCGGGAGGGGATCACTATGGCTACACCTTC
TRBJ2-2 | NA | TRBD2 | TRBV5-4 | CASSFGGRGTGELFF | TGTGCCAGCAGCTTTGGCGGGAGGGGTACCGGGGAGCTGTTTTTT
TRBJ1-1 | NA | NA | TRBV5-6 | CASSLPPTLVGATEAFF | TGTGCCAGCAGCTTGCCCCCGACCCTCGTAGGGGCCACTGAAGCTTTCTTT
TRBJ2-5 | NA | TRBD1 | TRBV29-1 | CSVQGQGREETQYF | TGCAGCGTTCAGGGACAGGGCCGGGAAGAGACCCAGTACTTC
TRBJ2-3 | NA | NA | TRBV27 | CASSSGRRAPDTQYF | TGTGCCAGCAGCTCAGGTCGGCGAGCCCCAGATACGCAGTATTTT
TRBJ2-3 | NA | TRBD2 | TRBV30 | CAWSKGSAGGLDTQYF | TGTGCCTGGAGTAAGGGATCGGCGGGAGGGTTAGATACGCAGTATTTT
TRBJ1-2 | NA | NA | TRBV2 | CASSDRTASGYGYTF | TGTGCCAGCAGTGATAGGACAGCTTCGGGCTATGGCTACACCTTC
TRBJ2-1 | NA | TRBD2 | TRBV19 | CASSMRLAGGHQQFF | TGTGCCAGTAGTATGCGGCTAGCGGGAGGTCACCAGCAGTTCTTC
TRBJ2-7 | once | NA | TRBV12-2 | CASRSRGSSYEQYF | TGTGCAAGTCGCTCCAGGGGTAGCTCCTACGAGCAGTACTTC
TRBJ1-2 | NA | NA | TRBV30 | CAWSVRGLGGYTF | TGTGCCTGGAGTGTACGAGGGTTGGGGGGCTACACCTTC
TRBJ2-3 | NA | TRBD2 | TRBV5-1 | CASSPNRAGGTDTQYF | TGCGCCAGCAGCCCTAATAGGGCGGGAGGCACAGATACGCAGTATTTT
TRBJ1-1 | once | NA | TRBV2 | CASRRDVNTEAFF | TGTGCCAGCCGGCGGGATGTGAACACTGAAGCTTTCTTT
TRBJ2-6 | NA | NA | TRBV29-1 | CGVRGSGANVLTF | TGCGGGGTAAGGGGGTCTGGGGCCAACGTCCTGACTTTC
TRBJ1-1 | NA | NA | TRBV6-5 | CASNRGGNTEAFF | TGTGCCAGCAACCGAGGGGGTAACACTGAAGCTTTCTTT
TRBJ1-6 | NA | TRBD1 | TRBV15 | CATSRETGGSPLHF | TGTGCCACCAGCCGAGAGACAGGGGGTTCACCCCTCCACTTT
TRBJ2-7 | once | TRBD2 | TRBV29-1 | CSVEIGGDEQYF | TGCAGCGTTGAAATTGGGGGGGACGAGCAGTACTTC
TRBJ1-1 | few | NA | TRBV5-6 | CASSFLGVNTEAFF | TGTGCCAGCAGCTTCCTAGGGGTGAACACTGAAGCTTTCTTT
TRBJ2-6 | NA | NA | TRBV15 | CATSREGQGYGANVLTF | TGTGCCACCAGCAGAGAGGGGCAGGGCTATGGGGCCAACGTCCTGACTTTC
TRBJ1-5 | NA | NA | TRBV4-1 | CASSWTRAGNQPQHF | TGCGCCAGCAGCTGGACCCGGGCGGGTAATCAGCCCCAGCATTTT
TRBJ2-3 | NA | NA | TRBV2 | CASSGWRDGADTQYF | TGTGCCAGCAGTGGGTGGCGGGACGGGGCAGATACGCAGTATTTT
TRBJ1-2 | few | NA | TRBV30 | CAWTRTVTNYGYTF | TGTGCCTGGACCAGGACAGTCACTAACTATGGCTACACCTTC
TRBJ1-1 | NA | NA | TRBV19 | CASSIDFRTVNRMNTEAFF | TGTGCCAGTAGTATAGACTTTAGGACAGTGAATCGAATGAACACTGAAGCTTTCTTT
TRBJ1-1 | NA | NA | TRBV18 | CASSLTGMNTEAFF | TGTGCCAGCTCATTGACGGGAATGAACACTGAAGCTTTCTTT
TRBJ2-7 | NA | TRBD2 | TRBV4-1 | CASSQVMGVIGTSGPYEQYF | TGCGCCAGCAGCCAAGTCATGGGGGTCATCGGCACTAGCGGTCCCTACGAGCAGTACTTC
TRBJ1-5 | few | NA | TRBV11-3 | CASSLGGGAGQPQHF | TGTGCCAGCAGCTTAGGGGGGGGCGCTGGGCAGCCCCAGCATTTT
TRBJ2-1 | few | NA | TRBV6-1 | CASQIGYNEQFF | TGTGCCAGCCAGATTGGTTACAATGAGCAGTTCTTC
TRBJ1-2 | few | NA | TRBV5-6 | CASSLGTVLYGYTF | TGTGCCAGCAGCTTGGGGACAGTTCTCTATGGCTACACCTTC